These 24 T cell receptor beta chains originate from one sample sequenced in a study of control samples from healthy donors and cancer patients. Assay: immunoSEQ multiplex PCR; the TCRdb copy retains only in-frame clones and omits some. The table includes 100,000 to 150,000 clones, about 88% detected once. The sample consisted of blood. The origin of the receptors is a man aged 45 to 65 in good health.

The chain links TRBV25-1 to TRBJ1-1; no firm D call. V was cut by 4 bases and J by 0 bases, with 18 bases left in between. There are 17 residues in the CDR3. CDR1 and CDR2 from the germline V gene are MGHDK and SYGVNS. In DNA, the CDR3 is TGTGCCAGCAGTGGGCCTAAACGGACCTACATGAACACTGAAGCTTTCTTT. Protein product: CASSGPKRTYMNTEAFF.

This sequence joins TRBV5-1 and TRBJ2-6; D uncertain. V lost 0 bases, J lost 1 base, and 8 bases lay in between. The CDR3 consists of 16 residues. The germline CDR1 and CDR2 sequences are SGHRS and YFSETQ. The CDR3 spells CASSLVLGSGANVLTF. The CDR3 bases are TGCGCCAGCAGCTTGGTTTTGGGATCTGGGGCCAACGTCCTGACTTTC.

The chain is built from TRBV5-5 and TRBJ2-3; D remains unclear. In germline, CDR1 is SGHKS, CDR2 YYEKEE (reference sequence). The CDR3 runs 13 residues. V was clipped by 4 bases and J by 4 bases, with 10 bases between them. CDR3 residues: CASSTGPPDTQYF. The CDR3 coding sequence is TGTGCCAGCAGCACCGGCCCCCCAGATACGCAGTATTTT.

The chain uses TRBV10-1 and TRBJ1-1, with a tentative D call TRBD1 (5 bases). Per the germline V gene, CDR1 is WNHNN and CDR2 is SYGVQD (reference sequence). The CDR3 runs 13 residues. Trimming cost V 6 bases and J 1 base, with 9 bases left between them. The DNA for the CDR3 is TGCGCCAGCAGATTTGGGGGGAACACTGAAGCTTTCTTT. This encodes CASRFGGNTEAFF.

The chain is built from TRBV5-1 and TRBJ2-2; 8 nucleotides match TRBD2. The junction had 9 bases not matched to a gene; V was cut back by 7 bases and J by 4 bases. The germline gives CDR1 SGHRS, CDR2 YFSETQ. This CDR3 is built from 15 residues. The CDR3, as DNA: TGCGCCAGCCGCGGGGGGATCAGGGTCACCGGGGAGCTGTTTTTT. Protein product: CASRGGIRVTGELFF.

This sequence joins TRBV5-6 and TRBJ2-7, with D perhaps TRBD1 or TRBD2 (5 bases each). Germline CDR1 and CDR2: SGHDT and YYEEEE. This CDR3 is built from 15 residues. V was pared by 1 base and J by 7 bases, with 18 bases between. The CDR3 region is CASSLRGAATEEQYF. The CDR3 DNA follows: TGTGCCAGCAGCTTGAGAGGGGCTGCAACGGAGGAGCAGTACTTC. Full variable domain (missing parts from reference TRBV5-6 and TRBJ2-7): DAGVTQSPTHLIKTRGQQVTLRCSPKSGHDTVSWYQQALGQGPQFIFQYYEEEERQRGNFPDRFSGHQFPNYSSELNVNALLLGDSALYLCASSLRGAATEEQYFGPGTRLTVT.

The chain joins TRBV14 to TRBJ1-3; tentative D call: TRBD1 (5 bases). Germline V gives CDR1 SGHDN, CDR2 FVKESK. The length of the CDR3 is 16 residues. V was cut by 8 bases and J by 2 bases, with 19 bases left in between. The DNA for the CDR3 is TGTGCCAGCTCCCCCTGGGGCAATTCGCCTGGAAACACCATATATTTT. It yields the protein CASSPWGNSPGNTIYF. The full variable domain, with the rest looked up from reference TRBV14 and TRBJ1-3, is EAGVTQFPSHSVIEKGQTVTLRCDPISGHDNLYWYRRVMGKEIKFLLHFVKESKQDESGMPNNRFLAERTGGTYSTLKVQPAELEDSGVYFCASSPWGNSPGNTIYFGEGSWLTVV.

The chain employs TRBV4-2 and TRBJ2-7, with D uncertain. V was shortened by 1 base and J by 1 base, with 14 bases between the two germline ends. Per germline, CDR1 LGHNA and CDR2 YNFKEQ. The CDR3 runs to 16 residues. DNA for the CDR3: TGTGCCAGCAGCCAAGGCCGGGCTTTCCGTTCCTACGAGCAGTACTTC. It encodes CASSQGRAFRSYEQYF.

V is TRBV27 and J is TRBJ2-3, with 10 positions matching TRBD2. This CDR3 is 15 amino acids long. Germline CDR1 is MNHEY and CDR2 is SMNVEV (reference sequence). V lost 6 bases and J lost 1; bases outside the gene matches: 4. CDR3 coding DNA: TGTGCCAGCAGGAAGCGGGGGGGCGGCACAGATACGCAGTATTTT. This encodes CASRKRGGGTDTQYF.

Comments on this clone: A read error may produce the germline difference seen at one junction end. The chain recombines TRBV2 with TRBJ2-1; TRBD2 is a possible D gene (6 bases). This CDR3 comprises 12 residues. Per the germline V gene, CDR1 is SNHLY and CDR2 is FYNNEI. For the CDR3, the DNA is TGTGCCAGCAGTCGGACTATTAATGCGCAGTTCTTC. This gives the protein CASSRTINAQFF.

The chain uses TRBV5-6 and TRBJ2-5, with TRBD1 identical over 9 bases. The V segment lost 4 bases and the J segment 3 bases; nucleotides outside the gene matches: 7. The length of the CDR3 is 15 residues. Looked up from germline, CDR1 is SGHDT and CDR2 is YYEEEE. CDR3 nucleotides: TGTGCCAGCAGCCGAGGAGGGACAGGGAAAGAGACCCAGTACTTC. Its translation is CASSRGGTGKETQYF.

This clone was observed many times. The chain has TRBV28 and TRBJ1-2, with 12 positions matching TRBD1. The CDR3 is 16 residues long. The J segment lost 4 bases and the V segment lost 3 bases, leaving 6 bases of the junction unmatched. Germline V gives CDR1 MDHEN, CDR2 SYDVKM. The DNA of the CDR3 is TGTGCCAGCAGTTTTTCCGGGACAGGGGGCGGCTATGGCTACACCTTC. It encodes CASSFSGTGGGYGYTF.

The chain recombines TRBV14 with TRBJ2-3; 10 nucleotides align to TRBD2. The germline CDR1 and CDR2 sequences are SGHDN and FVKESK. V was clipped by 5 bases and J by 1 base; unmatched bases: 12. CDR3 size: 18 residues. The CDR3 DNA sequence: TGTGCCAGCAGCGCAGTAATAGCGGGGGGCAAACGCACAGATACGCAGTATTTT. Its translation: CASSAVIAGGKRTDTQYF. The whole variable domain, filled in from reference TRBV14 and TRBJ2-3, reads EAGVTQFPSHSVIEKGQTVTLRCDPISGHDNLYWYRRVMGKEIKFLLHFVKESKQDESGMPNNRFLAERTGGTYSTLKVQPAELEDSGVYFCASSAVIAGGKRTDTQYFGPGTRLTVL.

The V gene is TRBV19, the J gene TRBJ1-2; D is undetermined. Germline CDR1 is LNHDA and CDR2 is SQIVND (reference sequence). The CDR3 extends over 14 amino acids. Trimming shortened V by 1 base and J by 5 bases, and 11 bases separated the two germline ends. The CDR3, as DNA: TGTGCCAGTAGTATAGGCGGTAACCTGTATGGCTACACCTTC. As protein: CASSIGGNLYGYTF.

CDR3 residues: CASSGVSGGNSEQYF. As DNA, the CDR3 is TGTGCCAGCAGCGGGGTTAGCGGGGGGAATAGCGAGCAGTACTTC. The genes are TRBV27 and TRBJ2-7; 10 positions match TRBD2. V lost 6 bases and J lost 6; bases outside the gene matches: 11. This CDR3 spans 15 amino acids. Germline values: CDR1 MNHEY, CDR2 SMNVEV (reference sequence).

The CDR3, as DNA: TGTGCCAGCAGGTCAGGGTTAGGGGTTGGAGCTTTCTTT. Translated: CASRSGLGVGAFF. The chain links TRBV6-5 to TRBJ1-1; maybe TRBD1 (5 bases). The CDR3 runs 13 residues. Trimming shortened V by 6 bases and J by 10 bases, and 18 bases separated the two germline ends. The germline V gene encodes CDR1 MNHEY and CDR2 SVGAGI.

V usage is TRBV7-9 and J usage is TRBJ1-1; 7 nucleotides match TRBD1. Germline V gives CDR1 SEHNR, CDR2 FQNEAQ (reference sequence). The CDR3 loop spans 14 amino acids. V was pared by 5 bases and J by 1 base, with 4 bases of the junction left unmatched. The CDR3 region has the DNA TGTGCCAGCAGCCTACGACAGGGGAACACTGAAGCTTTCTTT. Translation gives CASSLRQGNTEAFF.

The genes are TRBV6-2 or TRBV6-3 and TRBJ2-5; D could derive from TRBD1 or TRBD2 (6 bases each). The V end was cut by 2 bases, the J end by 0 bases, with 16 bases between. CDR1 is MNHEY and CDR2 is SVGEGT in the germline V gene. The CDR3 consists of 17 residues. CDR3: CASSYRQVSGDQETQYF. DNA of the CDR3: TGTGCCAGCAGTTACCGACAGGTTAGCGGCGACCAAGAGACCCAGTACTTC.

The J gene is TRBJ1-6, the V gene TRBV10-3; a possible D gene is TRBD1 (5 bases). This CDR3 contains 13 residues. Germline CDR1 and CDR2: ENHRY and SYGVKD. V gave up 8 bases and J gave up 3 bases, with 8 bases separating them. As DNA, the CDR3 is TGTGCCATCCGACAGATCTATAATTCACCCCTCCACTTT. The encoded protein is CAIRQIYNSPLHF.

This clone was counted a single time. This CDR3 is CASKISSIGNQPQHF. The DNA for the CDR3 is TGTGCCAGTAAAATCTCGAGCATTGGGAATCAGCCCCAGCATTTT. J is TRBJ1-5 and V is TRBV19; unclear D gene. Per the germline V gene, CDR1 is LNHDA and CDR2 is SQIVND (reference sequence). Deletions cut 7 bases from V and 4 bases from J, with 17 bases between. The CDR3 loop spans 15 amino acids.

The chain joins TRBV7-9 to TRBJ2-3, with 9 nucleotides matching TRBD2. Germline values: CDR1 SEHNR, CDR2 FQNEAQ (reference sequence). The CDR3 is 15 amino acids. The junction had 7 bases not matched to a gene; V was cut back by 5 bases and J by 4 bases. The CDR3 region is CASSTSAGGPDTQYF. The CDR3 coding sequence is TGTGCCAGCAGCACGTCGGCGGGGGGGCCAGATACGCAGTATTTT.

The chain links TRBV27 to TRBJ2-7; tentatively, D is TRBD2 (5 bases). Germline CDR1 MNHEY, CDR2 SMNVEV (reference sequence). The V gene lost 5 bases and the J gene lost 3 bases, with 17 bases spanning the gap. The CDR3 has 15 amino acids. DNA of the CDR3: TGTGCCAGCAGTCCCCGGACCGGGATTCACTACGAGCAGTACTTC. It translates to CASSPRTGIHYEQYF.

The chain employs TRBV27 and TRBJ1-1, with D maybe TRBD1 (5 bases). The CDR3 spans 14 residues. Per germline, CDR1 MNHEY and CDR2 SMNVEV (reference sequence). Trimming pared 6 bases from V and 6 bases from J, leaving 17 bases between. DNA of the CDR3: TGTGCCAGCAGGGTACGTGGGGGGGTCCCTGAAGCTTTCTTT. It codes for CASRVRGGVPEAFF.

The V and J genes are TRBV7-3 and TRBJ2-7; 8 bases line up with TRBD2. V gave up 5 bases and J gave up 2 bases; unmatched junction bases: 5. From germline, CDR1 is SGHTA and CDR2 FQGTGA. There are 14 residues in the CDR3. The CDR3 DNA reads TGTGCCAGCAGCCCGGGGGGGCGGACCTACGAGCAGTACTTC. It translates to CASSPGGRTYEQYF.